What follows describes a single T cell receptor (beta chain). Sequencing used immunoSEQ multiplex PCR; TCRdb keeps in-frame clones, though not all of them. The sample lists some 500,000 clones, roughly 89% occurring once. This CDR3 spans 14 amino acids. V was pared by 9 bases and J by 4 bases, with 18 bases between. Germline V gene sequence: CDR1 SNHLY, CDR2 FYNNEI. The data originate from a study of blood T cell repertoires in COVID-19. Overall study context: Italy, Spain and the United States were the sources of the convalescent and acute COVID-19 samples.

The V gene is TRBV2, the J gene TRBJ1-1; D unclear. The sequenced material came from peripheral blood. This clonotype was obtained from a woman between 50 and 59 years old with COVID-19, enrolled during active disease. The DNA of the CDR3 is TGTGCCAGTAGATCCCAAACGCCAGGCACTGAAGCTTTCTTT. This encodes CASRSQTPGTEAFF.